Listed here are 16 T cell receptor beta chains from one sample, sequenced in a study of OX40 agonist ivuxolimab in advanced cancers. Sequencing was performed with immunoSEQ multiplex PCR; in TCRdb, only in-frame clones are kept and a portion is missing. The repertoire has 50,000 to 75,000 clones, about 86% of them found once; the top ten carry around 1.2%. This sample comprised CD4+ or CD8+ T cells sorted from blood, obtained in a trial of the OX40 agonist ivuxolimab. These receptors were taken from an adult with an advanced solid tumor such as melanoma, head and neck, liver or kidney cancer.

This sequence joins TRBV6-5 and TRBJ1-1; D possibly corresponds to TRBD1 (5 bases). V was shortened by 2 bases and J by 6 bases, with 10 bases between the two germline ends. The germline V gene encodes CDR1 MNHEY and CDR2 SVGAGI. This CDR3 is 13 amino acids long. CDR3 DNA: TGTGCCAGCAGTTACGGCAGGGTCGCTGAAGCTTTCTTT. It codes for CASSYGRVAEAFF.

This chain links TRBV28 with TRBJ2-7, with a weak D call TRBD1 (6 bases). Germline CDR1 MDHEN, CDR2 SYDVKM. V was cut by 5 bases and J by 7 bases, with 12 bases left in between. CDR3 size: 12 residues. CDR3 loop: CASSPGEWEQYF. DNA for the CDR3: TGTGCCAGCAGTCCAGGGGAGTGGGAGCAGTACTTC.

This clone was recorded once. The genes are TRBV6-5 and TRBJ1-1; D is possibly TRBD1 (5 bases). Looked up from germline, CDR1 is MNHEY and CDR2 is SVGAGI. The CDR3 has 15 amino acids. Trimming removed 0 bases at V and 1 base at J, with 9 bases between. For the CDR3, the DNA is TGTGCCAGCAGTTACTCGCGCAGGGAGAACACTGAAGCTTTCTTT. Encoded protein: CASSYSRRENTEAFF.

This clone was counted a few times. The chain joins TRBV5-1 to TRBJ1-1, with TRBD1 identical over 10 bases. CDR1 and CDR2 (germline): SGHRS, YFSETQ. The trim removed 1 base at V and 4 bases at J, leaving 4 bases unmatched. There are 15 residues in the CDR3. The CDR3 bases are TGCGCCAGCAGCTTGTCGGGGACAGGGGTCACTGAAGCTTTCTTT. It yields the protein CASSLSGTGVTEAFF. The whole variable domain, filled in from reference TRBV5-1 and TRBJ1-1, reads KAGVTQTPRYLIKTRGQQVTLSCSPISGHRSVSWYQQTPGQGLQFLFEYFSETQRNKGNFPGRFSGRQFSNSRSEMNVSTLELGDSALYLCASSLSGTGVTEAFFGQGTRLTVV.

The chain carries TRBV4-1 and TRBJ1-6; 7 bases align to TRBD1. The CDR3 consists of 16 residues. V was clipped by 1 base and J by 8 bases; unmatched bases: 8. Germline CDR1 is MGHRA and CDR2 is YSYEKL. The CDR3 spells CASSQAGTAGDSPLHF. The CDR3, as DNA: TGCGCCAGCAGCCAAGCCGGGACAGCTGGGGATTCACCCCTCCACTTT.

The chain links TRBV4-1 to TRBJ1-1; the D is unclear. Trimming stripped 2 bases from V and 3 bases from J, with 7 bases between. This CDR3 region has 13 residues. Germline V gene lookup returns CDR1 MGHRA and CDR2 YSYEKL. The CDR3 region is CASSQPWDTEAFF. The CDR3 bases are TGCGCCAGCAGCCAACCATGGGACACTGAAGCTTTCTTT.

The chain recombines TRBV29-1 with TRBJ1-5; 8 positions agree with TRBD1. This CDR3 spans 13 amino acids. After removal of 7 bases from V and 5 bases from J, the junction contained 7 bases not matched to a gene. Germline V lookup: CDR1 SQVTM, CDR2 ANQGSEA. The CDR3 bases are TGCAGCGCAAAAGCAGGGGGCGATCAGCCCCAGCATTTT. It is translated as CSAKAGGDQPQHF. The full variable domain, in which reference TRBV29-1 and TRBJ1-5 provide the parts outside the CDR3, is SAVISQKPSRDICQRGTSLTIQCQVDSQVTMMFWYRQQPGQSLTLIATANQGSEATYESGFVIDKFPISRPNLTFSTLTVSNMSPEDSSIYLCSAKAGGDQPQHFGDGTRLSIL.

The chain carries TRBV18 and TRBJ1-1, with 7 bases fitting TRBD1. CDR3 length equals 13 residues. J lost 3 bases, V lost 6 bases, and 4 bases had no gene match. CDR1 is KGHSH and CDR2 is LQKENI in the germline V gene. The DNA for the CDR3 is TGTGCCAGCTCCCAGGGGGGGGACACTGAAGCTTTCTTT. It is translated as CASSQGGDTEAFF.

The rearrangement joins TRBV19 to TRBJ1-1; the D gene is possibly TRBD1 (6 bases). Trimming cost V 7 bases and J 1 base, with 16 bases left between them. This CDR3 is 15 amino acids long. Germline CDR1 LNHDA, CDR2 SQIVND (reference sequence). The DNA for the CDR3 is TGTGCCAGTACTCATTACAGGGCCGGGAACACTGAAGCTTTCTTT. Its protein product is CASTHYRAGNTEAFF.

The V gene is TRBV5-1, the J gene TRBJ2-7, with 7 nucleotides matching TRBD1. The germline gives CDR1 SGHRS, CDR2 YFSETQ. Trimming cost V 1 base and J 2 bases; bases outside gene matches: 6. The CDR3 runs to 15 residues. The CDR3 DNA follows: TGCGCCAGCAGCTTGAGGACAGGCGAAACCTACGAGCAGTACTTC. It specifies CASSLRTGETYEQYF.

J is TRBJ1-4 and V is TRBV7-7; possible D gene TRBD1, 5 bases. The CDR3 is 13 residues long. Trimming left V 5 bases short and J 8 bases short, with 12 bases between. Germline CDR1 SSHAT, CDR2 FNYEAQ (reference sequence). CDR3 nucleotide sequence: TGTGCCAGCAGCCCCACAGGAGAGGAAAAACTGTTTTTT. It specifies CASSPTGEEKLFF.

The chain uses TRBV7-9 and TRBJ1-6; D possibly corresponds to TRBD1 (6 bases). The germline gives CDR1 SEHNR, CDR2 FQNEAQ (reference sequence). Trimming cost V 6 bases and J 7 bases, with 25 bases left between them. The CDR3 totals 18 residues. The CDR3 DNA follows: TGTGCCAGCAGAAGGGACTTGGGGGCCGGAGGAATAAATTCACCCCTCCACTTT. Translation: CASRRDLGAGGINSPLHF.

The V call is TRBV5-1, the J call TRBJ2-6, with 11 bases fitting TRBD2. J gave up 0 bases and V 0 bases, and 2 bases lay outside the gene matches. This CDR3 comprises 18 residues. Germline assignment: CDR1 SGHRS and CDR2 YFSETQ. CDR3 amino acids: CASSLVGTSGSGANVLTF. The CDR3 nucleotides are TGCGCCAGCAGCTTGGTGGGGACTAGCGGCTCTGGGGCCAACGTCCTGACTTTC.

This chain connects TRBV28 to TRBJ1-4; 8 bases are shared with TRBD1. Germline trimming cut 4 bases from V and 8 bases from J; bases unmatched to any gene: 12. The germline gives CDR1 MDHEN, CDR2 SYDVKM. CDR3 length: 16 amino acids. DNA for the CDR3: TGTGCCAGCAGTTCCAATCTCAGGGGGCGTAGGGAAAAACTGTTTTTT. Amino acid sequence: CASSSNLRGRREKLFF.

V is TRBV6-5 and J is TRBJ2-3; TRBD1 matches 7 bases. The V gene's germline CDR1 is MNHEY and CDR2 SVGAGI. This CDR3 region has 15 residues. The junction had 6 bases not matched to a gene; V was cut back by 4 bases and J by 2 bases. The CDR3 loop is CASSSPGQHTDTQYF. DNA of the CDR3: TGTGCCAGCAGTTCCCCGGGACAGCACACAGATACGCAGTATTTT.

V is TRBV5-4 and J is TRBJ1-2; 7 nucleotides agree with TRBD1. V was pared by 3 bases and J by 4 bases, with 9 bases of the junction left unmatched. CDR1 and CDR2 (germline): SGHNT, YYREEE (reference sequence). CDR3 length: 15 amino acids. CDR3 sequence: CASSSRDSTIYGYTF. As DNA, the CDR3 is TGTGCCAGCAGCTCCCGGGACAGTACAATCTATGGCTACACCTTC.